This T cell receptor beta chain was sequenced for a study of B cell selection in AIRE deficiency. Whole-study findings and limits: Healthy donors alone shared 30% to 35% of about 3,600 Treg sequences; patients alone about 10%. With only TCRbeta sequenced, less than 45% of shared healthy Treg sequences overlapped Tconv.

Using immunoSEQ multiplex PCR, the repertoire was profiled, and TCRdb retains in-frame clones only, with some absent. The data contain around 20,000 clones, approximately 94% of them singletons. Sorted regulatory T cells were CD4-positive, CD25-high and CD127-low or negative. The germline V gene encodes CDR1 LNHDA and CDR2 SQIVND (reference sequence). V was pared by 5 bases and J by 2 bases, with 7 bases between. The CDR3 length is 12 residues. In regard to this clone: Its antigen is currently unknown.

Sequences were obtained from Tregs sorted from PBMCs. The clonotype was recovered from a human donor with AIRE deficiency. J is TRBJ2-7 and V is TRBV19, with D uncertain. The CDR3 region has the DNA TGTGCCAGTAGTGTGGGTCCCTACGAGCAGTACTTC. Protein sequence: CASSVGPYEQYF.